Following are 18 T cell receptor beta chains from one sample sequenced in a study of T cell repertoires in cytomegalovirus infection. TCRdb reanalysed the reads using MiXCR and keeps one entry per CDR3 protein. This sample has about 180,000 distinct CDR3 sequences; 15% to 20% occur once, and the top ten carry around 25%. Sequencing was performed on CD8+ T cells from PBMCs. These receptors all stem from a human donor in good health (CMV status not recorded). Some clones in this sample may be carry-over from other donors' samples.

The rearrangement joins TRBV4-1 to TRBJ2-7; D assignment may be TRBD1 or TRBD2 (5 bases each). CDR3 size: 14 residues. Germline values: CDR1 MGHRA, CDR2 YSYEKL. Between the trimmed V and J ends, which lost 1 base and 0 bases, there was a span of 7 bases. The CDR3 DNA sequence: TGCGCCAGCAGCCAAGTCGGGACCTCCTACGAGCAGTACTTC. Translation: CASSQVGTSYEQYF.

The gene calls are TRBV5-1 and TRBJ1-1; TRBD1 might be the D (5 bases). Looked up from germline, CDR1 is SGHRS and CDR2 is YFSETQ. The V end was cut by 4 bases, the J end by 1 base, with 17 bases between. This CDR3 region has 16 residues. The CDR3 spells CASSRRGAPKNTEAFF. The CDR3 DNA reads TGCGCCAGCAGCCGCCGAGGGGCCCCAAAGAACACTGAAGCTTTCTTT.

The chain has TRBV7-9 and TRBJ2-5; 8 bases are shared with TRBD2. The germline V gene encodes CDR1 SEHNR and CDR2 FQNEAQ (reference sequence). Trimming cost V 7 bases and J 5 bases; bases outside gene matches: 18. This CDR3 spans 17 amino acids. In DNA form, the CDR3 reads TGTGCCAGCAACGCTCCCCTTACTAGCGGCGAAGGGGAGACCCAGTACTTC. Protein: CASNAPLTSGEGETQYF.

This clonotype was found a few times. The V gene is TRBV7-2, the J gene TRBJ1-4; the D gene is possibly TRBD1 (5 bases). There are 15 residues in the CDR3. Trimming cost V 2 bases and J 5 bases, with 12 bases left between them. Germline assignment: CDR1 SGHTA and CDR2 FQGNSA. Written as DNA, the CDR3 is TGTGCCAGCAGCTTAAATAACAGGATAAATGAAAAACTGTTTTTT. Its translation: CASSLNNRINEKLFF.

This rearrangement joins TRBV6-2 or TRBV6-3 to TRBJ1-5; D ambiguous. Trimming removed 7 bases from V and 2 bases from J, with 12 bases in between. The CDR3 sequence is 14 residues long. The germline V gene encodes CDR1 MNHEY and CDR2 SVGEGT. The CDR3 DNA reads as TGTGCCAGCAAACCCAACGGGGGCAATCAGCCCCAGCATTTT. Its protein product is CASKPNGGNQPQHF.

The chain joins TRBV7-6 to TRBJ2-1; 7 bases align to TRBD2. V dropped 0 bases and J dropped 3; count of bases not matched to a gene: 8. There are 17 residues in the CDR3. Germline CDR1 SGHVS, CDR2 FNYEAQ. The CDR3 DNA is TGTGCCAGCAGCTTAGCGCGGTCGCGGGGGATCTACAATGAGCAGTTCTTC. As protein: CASSLARSRGIYNEQFF.

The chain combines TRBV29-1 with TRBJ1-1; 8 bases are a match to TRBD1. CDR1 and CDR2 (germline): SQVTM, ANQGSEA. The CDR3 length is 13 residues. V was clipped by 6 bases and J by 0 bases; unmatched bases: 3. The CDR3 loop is CSVTTGVNTEAFF. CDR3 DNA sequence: TGCAGCGTAACGACAGGGGTGAACACTGAAGCTTTCTTT.

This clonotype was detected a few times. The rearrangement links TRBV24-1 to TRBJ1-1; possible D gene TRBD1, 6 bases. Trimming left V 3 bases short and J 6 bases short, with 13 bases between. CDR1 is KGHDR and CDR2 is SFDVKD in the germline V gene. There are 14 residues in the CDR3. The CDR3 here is CATSDPRRGAEAFF. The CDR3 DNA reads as TGTGCCACCAGTGATCCGAGAAGGGGGGCTGAAGCTTTCTTT.

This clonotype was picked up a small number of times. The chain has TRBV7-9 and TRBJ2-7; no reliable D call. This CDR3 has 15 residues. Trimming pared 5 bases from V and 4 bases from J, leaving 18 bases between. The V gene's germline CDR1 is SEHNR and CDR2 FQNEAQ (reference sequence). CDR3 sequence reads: CASSGTRSVWYEQYF. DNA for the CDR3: TGTGCCAGCAGCGGTACAAGATCGGTCTGGTACGAGCAGTACTTC.

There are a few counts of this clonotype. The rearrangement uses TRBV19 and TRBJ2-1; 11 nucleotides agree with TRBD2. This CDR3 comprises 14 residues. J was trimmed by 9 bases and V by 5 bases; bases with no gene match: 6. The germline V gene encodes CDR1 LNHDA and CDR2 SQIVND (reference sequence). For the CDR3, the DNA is TGTGCCAGTAGTGATAGCGGGGGGGCCTTTGAGCAGTTCTTC. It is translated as CASSDSGGAFEQFF.

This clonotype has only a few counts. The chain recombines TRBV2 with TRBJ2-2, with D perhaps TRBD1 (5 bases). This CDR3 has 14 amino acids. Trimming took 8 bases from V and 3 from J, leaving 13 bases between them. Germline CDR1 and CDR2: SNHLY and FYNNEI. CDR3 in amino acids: CASLWTSYTGELFF. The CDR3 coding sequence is TGTGCCAGCCTATGGACATCCTACACCGGGGAGCTGTTTTTT.

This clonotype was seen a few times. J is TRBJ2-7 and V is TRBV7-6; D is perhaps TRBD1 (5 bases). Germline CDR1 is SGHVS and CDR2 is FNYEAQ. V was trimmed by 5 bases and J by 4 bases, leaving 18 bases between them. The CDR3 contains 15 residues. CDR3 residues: CASSVTGFALYEQYF. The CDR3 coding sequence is TGTGCCAGCAGCGTCACAGGTTTTGCCCTATACGAGCAGTACTTC.

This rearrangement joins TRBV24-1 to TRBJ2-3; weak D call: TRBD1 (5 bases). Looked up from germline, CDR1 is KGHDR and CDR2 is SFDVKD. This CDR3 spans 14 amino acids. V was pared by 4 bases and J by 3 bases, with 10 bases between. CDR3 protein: CATSEGRGTDTQYF. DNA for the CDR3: TGTGCCACCAGTGAGGGTAGGGGTACAGATACGCAGTATTTT.

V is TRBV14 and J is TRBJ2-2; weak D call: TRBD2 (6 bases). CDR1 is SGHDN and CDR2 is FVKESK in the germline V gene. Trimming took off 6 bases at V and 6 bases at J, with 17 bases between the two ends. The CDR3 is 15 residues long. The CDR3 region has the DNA TGTGCCAGCAGTGGGACTTCTTCCGTGTCCGGGGAGCTGTTTTTT. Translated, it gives CASSGTSSVSGELFF. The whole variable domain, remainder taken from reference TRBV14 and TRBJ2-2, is EAGVTQFPSHSVIEKGQTVTLRCDPISGHDNLYWYRRVMGKEIKFLLHFVKESKQDESGMPNNRFLAERTGGTYSTLKVQPAELEDSGVYFCASSGTSSVSGELFFGEGSRLTVL.

CDR3 sequence reads: CASSQSAGALNTGELFF. The CDR3 DNA reads TGTGCCAGCAGCCAAAGCGCGGGGGCACTGAACACCGGGGAGCTGTTTTTT. The rearrangement uses TRBV7-3 and TRBJ2-2; a possible D gene is TRBD2 (7 bases). This CDR3 comprises 17 residues. Trimming stripped 5 bases from V and 1 base from J, with 17 bases between. From germline, CDR1 is SGHTA and CDR2 FQGTGA.

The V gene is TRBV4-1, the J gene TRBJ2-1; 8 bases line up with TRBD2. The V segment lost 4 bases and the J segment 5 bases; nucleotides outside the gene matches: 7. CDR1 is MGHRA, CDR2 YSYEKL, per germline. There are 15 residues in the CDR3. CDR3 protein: CASSPPGTRDNEQFF. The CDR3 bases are TGCGCCAGCAGCCCTCCCGGGACTAGAGACAATGAGCAGTTCTTC.

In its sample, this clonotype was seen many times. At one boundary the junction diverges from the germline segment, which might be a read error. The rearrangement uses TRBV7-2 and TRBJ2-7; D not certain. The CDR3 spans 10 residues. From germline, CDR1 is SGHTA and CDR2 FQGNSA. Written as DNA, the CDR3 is TGCCGGACGGTCTCGGACGAGCAGTACTTC. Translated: CRTVSDEQYF.

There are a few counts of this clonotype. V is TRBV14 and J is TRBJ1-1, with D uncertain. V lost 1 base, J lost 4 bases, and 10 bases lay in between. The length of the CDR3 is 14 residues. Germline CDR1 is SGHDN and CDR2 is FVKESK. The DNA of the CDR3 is TGTGCCAGCAGCCAAGTCGACGGAGCCACTGAAGCTTTCTTT. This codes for CASSQVDGATEAFF.